The present T cell receptor (beta chain) was sequenced within a study of vaccination effects on CD4 cells after COVID-19. After expansion with viral peptide pools in the ViraFEST assay, antigen-specific CD4+ T cells were sequenced. An approximately ten-day culture period preceded the isolation of CD4+ T cells. Every participant took two doses of the BNT162b2 or mRNA-1273 vaccine. On this clone itself: What it recognizes is unknown.

Libraries were prepared by immunoSEQ multiplex PCR; TCRdb keeps only in-frame clonotypes and omits some of them. The sample includes about 66,000 clones, roughly three quarters of them seen just once. From germline, CDR1 is LNHDA and CDR2 SQIVND (reference sequence). This CDR3 comprises 12 residues. With 4 bases removed from V and 5 bases from J, the gap between germline ends came to 5 bases. The chain uses TRBV19 and TRBJ2-2; no reliable D call. The sequence was collected from a human donor who received a COVID-19 vaccine. The sample in question was CD4+ T cells from PBMCs cultured with HCoV-OC43 spike peptides, obtained after COVID-19 vaccination. Subset: HCoV-OC43 spike overlapping peptide pool stimulation. The CDR3 nucleotides are TGTGCCAGTAGTAGGGCTACCGGGGAGCTGTTTTTT. Translated, it gives CASSRATGELFF.